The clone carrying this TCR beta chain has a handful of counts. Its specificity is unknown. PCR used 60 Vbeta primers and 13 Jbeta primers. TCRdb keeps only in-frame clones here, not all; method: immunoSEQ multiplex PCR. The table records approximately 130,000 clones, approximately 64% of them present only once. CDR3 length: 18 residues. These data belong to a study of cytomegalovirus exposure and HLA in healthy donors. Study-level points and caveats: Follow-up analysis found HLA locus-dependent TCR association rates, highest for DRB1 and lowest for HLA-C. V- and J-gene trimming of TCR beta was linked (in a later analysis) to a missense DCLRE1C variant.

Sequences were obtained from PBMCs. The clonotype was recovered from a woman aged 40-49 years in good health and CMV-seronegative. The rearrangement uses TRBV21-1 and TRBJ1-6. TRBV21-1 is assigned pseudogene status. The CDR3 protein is CASSKEGEGSLFNSPLHF. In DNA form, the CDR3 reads TGTGCCAGCAGCAAAGAGGGGGAGGGAAGTTTATTTAATTCACCCCTCCACTTT.